This T cell receptor beta chain was obtained from a study of T cells in Graves' hyperthyroidism and ophthalmopathy. This clonotype was counted ten times or more. The V gene lost 0 bases and the J gene lost 1 base, with 7 bases spanning the gap. Germline CDR1 is DFQATT and CDR2 is SNEGSKA (reference sequence). The CDR3 spans 14 residues. Researchers amplified the TCR beta CDR3 regions from RNA transcripts. When the TCR CDR3 underwent first-round RT-PCR, the HTBI primer set was used. In TCRdb, the multiplex PCR reads were re-called with MiXCR into one record per CDR3 protein. The repertoire includes 300,000 to 350,000 distinct CDR3 sequences, 18% of them detected once, and 45% to 50% sits in the top ten.

Sequencing input: blood. This chain uses TRBV20-1 with TRBJ1-5, with a possible D match to TRBD1 (5 bases). This clonotype was sampled from a woman aged 45-60 years with Graves' hyperthyroidism. The CDR3, as DNA: TGCAGTGCTAGAGAGCCAGGGAGCAATCAGCCCCAGCATTTT. Translation gives CSAREPGSNQPQHF.